The T cell receptor (beta chain) under discussion was sequenced for a study of T-cell reconstitution after alpha-beta-depleted transplantation in children. Overall study findings and caveats: Expanded graft clones, several hundred of them, were reportedly the source of alpha-beta T cells about two months after transplant.

This clonotype was observed at least ten times. What it recognizes is unknown. Trimming at V came to 3 bases and at J to 5 bases, leaving 7 bases not matched to a gene. The CDR3 spans 14 residues. Germline CDR1 is LNHDA and CDR2 is SQIVND (reference sequence). The library targeted TCRbeta and was prepared with unique molecular identifiers. In TCRdb, the PCR reads were re-called with MiXCR into one record per CDR3 protein. The table lists roughly 500,000 distinct CDR3 sequences, more than 9% of them singletons. This TCR derives from a child aged 2 to 10 with inherited bone marrow failure, due to receive a stem cell transplant. The sample consisted of PBMCs, taken before TCRalphabeta/CD19-depleted stem cell transplant. This rearrangement joins TRBV19 to TRBJ2-7, with 7 bases that match TRBD2. The DNA for the CDR3 is TGTGCCAGTAGTATTTGGGAGGGGAACCACGAGCAGTACTTC. Translation: CASSIWEGNHEQYF.